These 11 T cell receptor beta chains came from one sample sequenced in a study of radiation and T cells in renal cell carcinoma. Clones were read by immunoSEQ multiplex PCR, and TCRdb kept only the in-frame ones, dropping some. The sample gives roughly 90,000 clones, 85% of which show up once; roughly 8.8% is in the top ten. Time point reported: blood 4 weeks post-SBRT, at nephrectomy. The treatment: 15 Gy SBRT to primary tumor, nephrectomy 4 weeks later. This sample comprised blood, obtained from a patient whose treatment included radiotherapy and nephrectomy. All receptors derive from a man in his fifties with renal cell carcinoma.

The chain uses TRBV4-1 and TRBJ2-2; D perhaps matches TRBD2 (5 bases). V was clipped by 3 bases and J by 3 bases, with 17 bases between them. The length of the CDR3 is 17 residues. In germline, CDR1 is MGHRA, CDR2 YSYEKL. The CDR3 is CASSHGFRSGYTGELFF. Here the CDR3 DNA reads TGCGCCAGCAGCCATGGGTTTAGGAGCGGATACACCGGGGAGCTGTTTTTT.

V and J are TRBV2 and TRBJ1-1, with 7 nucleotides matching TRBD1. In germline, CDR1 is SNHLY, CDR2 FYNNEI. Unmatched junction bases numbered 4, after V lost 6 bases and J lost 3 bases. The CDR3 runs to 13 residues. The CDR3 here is CASRTQGDTEAFF. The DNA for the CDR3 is TGTGCCAGCAGAACTCAGGGGGACACTGAAGCTTTCTTT. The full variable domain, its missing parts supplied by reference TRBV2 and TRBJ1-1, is EPEVTQTPSHQVTQMGQEVILRCVPISNHLYFYWYRQILGQKVEFLVSFYNNEISEKSEIFDDQFSVERPDGSNFTLKIRSTKLEDSAMYFCASRTQGDTEAFFGQGTRLTVV.

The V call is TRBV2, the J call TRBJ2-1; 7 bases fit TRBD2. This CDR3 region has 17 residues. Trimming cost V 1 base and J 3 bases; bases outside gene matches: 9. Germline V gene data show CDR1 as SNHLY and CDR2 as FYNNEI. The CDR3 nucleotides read TGTGCCAGCAGTGAAGGGGGAGGGCGGGCCGGCTACAATGAGCAGTTCTTC. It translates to CASSEGGGRAGYNEQFF.

DNA for the CDR3: TGTGCCAGCACAGGGGGGCAGCAAGAGACCCAGTACTTC. It translates to CASTGGQQETQYF. This chain uses TRBV9 with TRBJ2-5; D may be TRBD1 (7 bases). The CDR3 has 13 amino acids. Germline lookup yields CDR1 SGDLS and CDR2 YYNGEE. The V and J ends lost 6 bases and 2 bases respectively, with 11 bases between them.

CDR3 sequence: CASSLASDLYGYTF. Here the CDR3 DNA reads TGTGCCAGCAGCTTAGCTTCAGACCTCTATGGCTACACCTTC. This chain uses TRBV7-9 with TRBJ1-2; D call uncertain. V was shortened by 0 bases and J by 4 bases, with 9 bases between the two germline ends. CDR3 length equals 14 residues. CDR1 is SEHNR and CDR2 is FQNEAQ in the germline V gene (reference sequence).

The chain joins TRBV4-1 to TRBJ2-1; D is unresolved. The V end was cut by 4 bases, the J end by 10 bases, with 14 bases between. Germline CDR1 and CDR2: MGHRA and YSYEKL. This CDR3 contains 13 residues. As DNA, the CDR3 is TGCGCCAGCAGCCCAGATTATGAGAGCGAGCAGTTCTTC. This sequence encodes CASSPDYESEQFF.

The chain's CDR3 is CASSYSPANEKLFF. The CDR3 DNA sequence: TGTGCCAGCAGTTACTCGCCTGCTAATGAAAAACTGTTTTTT. The chain is built from TRBV6-5 and TRBJ1-4; no definite D call. This CDR3 is 14 amino acids long. Germline V gene data show CDR1 as MNHEY and CDR2 as SVGAGI. The V end lost 0 bases, the J end lost 3 bases, and 5 bases lay between the germline ends.

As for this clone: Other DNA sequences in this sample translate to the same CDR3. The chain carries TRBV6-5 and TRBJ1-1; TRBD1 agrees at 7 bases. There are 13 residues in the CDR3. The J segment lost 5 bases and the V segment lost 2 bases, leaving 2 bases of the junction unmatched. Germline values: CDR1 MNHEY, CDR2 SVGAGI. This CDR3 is CASSYGRGTEAFF. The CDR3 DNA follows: TGTGCCAGCAGTTACGGCAGGGGGACTGAAGCTTTCTTT.

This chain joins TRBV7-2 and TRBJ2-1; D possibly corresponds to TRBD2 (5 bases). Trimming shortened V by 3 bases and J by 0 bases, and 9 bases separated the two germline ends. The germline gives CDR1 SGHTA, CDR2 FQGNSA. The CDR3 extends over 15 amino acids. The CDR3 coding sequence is TGTGCCAGCAGCTTTCGGGGTAACTCCTACAATGAGCAGTTCTTC. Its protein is CASSFRGNSYNEQFF.

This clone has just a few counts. For the CDR3, the DNA is TGTGCCAGCAGTTACTCCCCCTTGGTGAACACTGAAGCTTTCTTT. It translates to CASSYSPLVNTEAFF. The chain is built from TRBV6-5 and TRBJ1-1; unclear D gene. The V end lost 0 bases, the J end lost 0 bases, and 8 bases lay between the germline ends. The CDR3 spans 15 residues. Germline CDR1 MNHEY, CDR2 SVGAGI.

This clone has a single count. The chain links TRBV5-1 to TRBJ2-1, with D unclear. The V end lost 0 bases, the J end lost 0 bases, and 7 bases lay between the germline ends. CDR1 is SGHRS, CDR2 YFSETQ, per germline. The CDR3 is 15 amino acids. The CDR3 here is CASSLGSSSYNEQFF. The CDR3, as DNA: TGCGCCAGCAGCTTGGGAAGTAGCTCCTACAATGAGCAGTTCTTC.